This T cell receptor (beta chain) was found in a study of cytomegalovirus exposure and HLA in healthy donors. This PCR relied on a set of 60 Vbeta primers and 13 Jbeta primers. The protocol was immunoSEQ multiplex PCR, while the TCRdb copy is restricted to in-frame clones and leaves out a portion. The data hold around 200,000 clones, with 75% to 90% observed a single time. Germline V gives CDR1 LGHNA, CDR2 YSLEER. CDR3 length equals 15 residues. The germline V and J ends were trimmed by 1 base and 4 bases, with 13 bases remaining between them. This chain uses TRBV4-3 with TRBJ1-2; the D gene is possibly TRBD1 (5 bases). The sequence was collected from a man aged 45-65 years in good health and CMV-seronegative. The sequencing sample was made of PBMCs. CDR3: CASSQVLDIIYGYTF. The DNA of the CDR3 is TGCGCCAGCAGCCAAGTTCTGGACATCATCTATGGCTACACCTTC.